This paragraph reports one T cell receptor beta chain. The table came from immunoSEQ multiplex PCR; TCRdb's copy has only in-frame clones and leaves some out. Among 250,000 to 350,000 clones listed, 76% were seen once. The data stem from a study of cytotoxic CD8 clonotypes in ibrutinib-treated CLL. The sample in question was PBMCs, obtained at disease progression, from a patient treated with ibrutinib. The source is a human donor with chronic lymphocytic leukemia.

This CDR3 reads CASSLGRGYTF. For the CDR3, the DNA is TGTGCCAGCAGTTTAGGCCGCGGCTACACCTTC. The chain employs TRBV28 and TRBJ1-2; D gene unclear. CDR3 size: 11 residues. CDR1 and CDR2 (germline): MDHEN, SYDVKM. V was trimmed by 2 bases and J by 8 bases, leaving 6 bases between them.